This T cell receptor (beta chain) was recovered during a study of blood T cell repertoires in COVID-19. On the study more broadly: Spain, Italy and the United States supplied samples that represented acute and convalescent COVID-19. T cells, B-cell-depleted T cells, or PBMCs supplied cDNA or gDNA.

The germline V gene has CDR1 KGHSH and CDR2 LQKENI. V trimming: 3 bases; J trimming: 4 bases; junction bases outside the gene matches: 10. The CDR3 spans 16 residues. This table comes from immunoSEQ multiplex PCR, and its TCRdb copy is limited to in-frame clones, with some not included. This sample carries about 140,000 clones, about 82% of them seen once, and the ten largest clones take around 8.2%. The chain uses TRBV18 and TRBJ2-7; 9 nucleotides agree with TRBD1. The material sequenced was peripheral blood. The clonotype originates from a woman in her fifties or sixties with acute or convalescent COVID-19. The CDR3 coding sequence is TGTGCCAGCTCACCGGCCGTGGACAGGGGAACTTACGAGCAGTACTTC. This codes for CASSPAVDRGTYEQYF. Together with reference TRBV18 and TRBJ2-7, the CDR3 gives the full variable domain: NAGVMQNPRHLVRRRGQEARLRCSPMKGHSHVYWYRQLPEEGLKFMVYLQKENIIDESGMPKERFSAEFPKEGPSILRIQQVVRGDSAAYFCASSPAVDRGTYEQYFGPGTRLTVT.